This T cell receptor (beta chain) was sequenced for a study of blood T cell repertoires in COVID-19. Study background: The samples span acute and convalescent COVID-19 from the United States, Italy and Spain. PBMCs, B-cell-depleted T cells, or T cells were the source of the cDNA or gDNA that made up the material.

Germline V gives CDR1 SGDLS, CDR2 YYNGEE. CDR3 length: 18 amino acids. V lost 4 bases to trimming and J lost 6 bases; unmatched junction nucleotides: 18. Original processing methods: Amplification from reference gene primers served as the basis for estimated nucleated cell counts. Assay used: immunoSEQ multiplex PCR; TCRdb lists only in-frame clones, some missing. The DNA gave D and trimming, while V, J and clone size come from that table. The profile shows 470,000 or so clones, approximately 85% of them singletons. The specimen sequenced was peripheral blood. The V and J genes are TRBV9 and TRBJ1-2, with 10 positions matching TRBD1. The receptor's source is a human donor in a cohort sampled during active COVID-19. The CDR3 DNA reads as TGTGCCAGCAGCCCCCCGGCCGGGACAGGGGATTCTCTCCATGGCTACACCTTC. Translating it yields CASSPPAGTGDSLHGYTF.